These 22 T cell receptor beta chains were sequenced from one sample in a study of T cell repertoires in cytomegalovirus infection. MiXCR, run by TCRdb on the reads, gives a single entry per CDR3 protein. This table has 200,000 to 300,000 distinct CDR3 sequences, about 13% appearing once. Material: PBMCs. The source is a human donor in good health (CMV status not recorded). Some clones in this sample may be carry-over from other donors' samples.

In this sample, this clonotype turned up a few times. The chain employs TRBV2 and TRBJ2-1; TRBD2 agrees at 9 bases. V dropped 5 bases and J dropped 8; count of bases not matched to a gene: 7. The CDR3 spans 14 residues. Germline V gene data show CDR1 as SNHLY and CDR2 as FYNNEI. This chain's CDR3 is CASSTGTSIHEQFF. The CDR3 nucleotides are TGTGCCAGCAGTACCGGGACTAGCATCCATGAGCAGTTCTTC.

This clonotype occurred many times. This CDR3 is CASSRRQPYGYTF. For the CDR3, the DNA is TGTGCCAGCAGCCGCAGACAGCCCTATGGCTACACCTTC. The chain has TRBV6-1 and TRBJ1-2; D is perhaps TRBD1 (5 bases). The CDR3 totals 13 residues. With 6 bases removed from V and 4 bases from J, the gap between germline ends came to 12 bases. Germline values: CDR1 MNHNS, CDR2 SASEGT.

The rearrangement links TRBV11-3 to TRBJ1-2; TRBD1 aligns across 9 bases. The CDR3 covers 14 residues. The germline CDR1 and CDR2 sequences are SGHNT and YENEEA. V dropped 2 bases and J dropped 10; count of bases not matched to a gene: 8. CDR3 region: CASSLTGTGKDYTF. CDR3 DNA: TGTGCCAGCAGCTTAACCGGGACAGGGAAGGACTACACCTTC.

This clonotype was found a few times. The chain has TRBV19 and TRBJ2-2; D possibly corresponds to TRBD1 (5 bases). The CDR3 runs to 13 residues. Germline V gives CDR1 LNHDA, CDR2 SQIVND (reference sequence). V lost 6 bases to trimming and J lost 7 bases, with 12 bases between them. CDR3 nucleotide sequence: TGTGCCAGTAGGGCGACAGAATTCGGGGAGCTGTTTTTT. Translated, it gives CASRATEFGELFF.

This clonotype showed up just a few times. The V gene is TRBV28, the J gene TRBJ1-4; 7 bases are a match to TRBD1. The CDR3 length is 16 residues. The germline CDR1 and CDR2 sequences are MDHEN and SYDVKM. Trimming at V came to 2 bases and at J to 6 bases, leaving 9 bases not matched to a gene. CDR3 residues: CASSLEPTGPDEKLFF. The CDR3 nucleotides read TGTGCCAGCAGTTTAGAGCCGACAGGGCCGGATGAAAAACTGTTTTTT. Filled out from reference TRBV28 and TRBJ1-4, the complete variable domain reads DVKVTQSSRYLVKRTGEKVFLECVQDMDHENMFWYRQDPGLGLRLIYFSYDVKMKEKGDIPEGYSVSREKKERFSLILESASTNQTSMYLCASSLEPTGPDEKLFFGSGTQLSVL.

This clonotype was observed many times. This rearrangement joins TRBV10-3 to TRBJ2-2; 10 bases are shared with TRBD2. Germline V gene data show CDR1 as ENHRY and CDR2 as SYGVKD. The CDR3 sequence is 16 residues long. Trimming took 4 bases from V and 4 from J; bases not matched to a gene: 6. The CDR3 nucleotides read TGTGCCATCAGTGGGGTAGCGGGGGGCCGCACCGGGGAGCTGTTTTTT. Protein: CAISGVAGGRTGELFF.

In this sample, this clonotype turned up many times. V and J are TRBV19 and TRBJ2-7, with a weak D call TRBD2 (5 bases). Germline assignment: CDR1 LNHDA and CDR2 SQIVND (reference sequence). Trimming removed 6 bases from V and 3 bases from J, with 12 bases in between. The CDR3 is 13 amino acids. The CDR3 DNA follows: TGTGCCAGTAGCCCGGACGAGGGCTACGAGCAGTACTTC. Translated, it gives CASSPDEGYEQYF.

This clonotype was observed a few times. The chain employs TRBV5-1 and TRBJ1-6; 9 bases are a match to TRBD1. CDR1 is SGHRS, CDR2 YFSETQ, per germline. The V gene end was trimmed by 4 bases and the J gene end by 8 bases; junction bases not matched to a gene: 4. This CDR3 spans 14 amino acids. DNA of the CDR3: TGCGCCAGCAGCCATCGGGACAGGGATTCACCCCTCCACTTT. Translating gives CASSHRDRDSPLHF.

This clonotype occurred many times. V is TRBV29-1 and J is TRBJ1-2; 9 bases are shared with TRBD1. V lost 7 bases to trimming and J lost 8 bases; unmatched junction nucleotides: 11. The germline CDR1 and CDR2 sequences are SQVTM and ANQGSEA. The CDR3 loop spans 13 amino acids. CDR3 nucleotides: TGCAGCGGTGGGGACAGGGCCATTGGAGGCTACACCTTC. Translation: CSGGDRAIGGYTF.

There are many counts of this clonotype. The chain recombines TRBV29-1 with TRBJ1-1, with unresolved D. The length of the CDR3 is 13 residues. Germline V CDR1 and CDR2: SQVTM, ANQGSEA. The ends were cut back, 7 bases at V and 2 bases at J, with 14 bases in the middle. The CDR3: CSGTTKSNTEAFF. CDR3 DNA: TGCAGCGGTACTACGAAAAGTAACACTGAAGCTTTCTTT.

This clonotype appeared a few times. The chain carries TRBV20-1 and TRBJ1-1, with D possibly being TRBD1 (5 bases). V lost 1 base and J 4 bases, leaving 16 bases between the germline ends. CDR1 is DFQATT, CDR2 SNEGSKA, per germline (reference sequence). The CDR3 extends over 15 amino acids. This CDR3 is CSARGGGAGPTEAFF. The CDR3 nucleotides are TGCAGTGCTAGAGGTGGTGGGGCAGGGCCCACTGAAGCTTTCTTT.

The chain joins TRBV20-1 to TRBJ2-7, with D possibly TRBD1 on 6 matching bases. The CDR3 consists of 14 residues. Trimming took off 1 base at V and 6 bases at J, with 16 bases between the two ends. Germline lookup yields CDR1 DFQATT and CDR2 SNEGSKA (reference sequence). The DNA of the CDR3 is TGCAGTGCTAGAGGCGACACAGGGTTCGGCGAGCAGTACTTC. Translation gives CSARGDTGFGEQYF.

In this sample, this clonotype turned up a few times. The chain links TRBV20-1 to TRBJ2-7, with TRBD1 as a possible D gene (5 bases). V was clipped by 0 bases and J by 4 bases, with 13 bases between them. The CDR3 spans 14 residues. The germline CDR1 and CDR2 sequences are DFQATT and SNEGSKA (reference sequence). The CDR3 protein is CSARDRVKVYEQYF. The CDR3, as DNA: TGCAGTGCTAGAGACAGGGTAAAGGTGTACGAGCAGTACTTC.

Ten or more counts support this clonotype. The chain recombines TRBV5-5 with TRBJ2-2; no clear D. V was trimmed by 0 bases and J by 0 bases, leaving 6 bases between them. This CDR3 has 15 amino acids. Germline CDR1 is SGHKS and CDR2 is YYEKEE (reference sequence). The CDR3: CASSLGPTNTGELFF. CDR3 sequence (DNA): TGTGCCAGCAGCTTGGGGCCCACGAACACCGGGGAGCTGTTTTTT. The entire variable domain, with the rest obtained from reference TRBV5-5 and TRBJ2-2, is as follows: DAGVTQSPTHLIKTRGQQVTLRCSPISGHKSVSWYQQVLGQGPQFIFQYYEKEERGRGNFPDRFSARQFPNYSSELNVNALLLGDSALYLCASSLGPTNTGELFFGEGSRLTVL.

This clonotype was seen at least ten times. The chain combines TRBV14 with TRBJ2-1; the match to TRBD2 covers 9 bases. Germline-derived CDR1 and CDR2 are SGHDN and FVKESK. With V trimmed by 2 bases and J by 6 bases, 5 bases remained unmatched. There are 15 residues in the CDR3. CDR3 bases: TGTGCCAGCAGCCAATTTAGCGGGAGTCCCAATGAGCAGTTCTTC. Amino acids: CASSQFSGSPNEQFF.

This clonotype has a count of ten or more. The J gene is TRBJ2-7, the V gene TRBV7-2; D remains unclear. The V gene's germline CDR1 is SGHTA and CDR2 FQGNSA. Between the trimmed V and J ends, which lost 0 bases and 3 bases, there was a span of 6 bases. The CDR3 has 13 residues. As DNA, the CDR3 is TGTGCCAGCAGCTTAGCCCCGGGCTACGAGCAGTACTTC. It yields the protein CASSLAPGYEQYF.

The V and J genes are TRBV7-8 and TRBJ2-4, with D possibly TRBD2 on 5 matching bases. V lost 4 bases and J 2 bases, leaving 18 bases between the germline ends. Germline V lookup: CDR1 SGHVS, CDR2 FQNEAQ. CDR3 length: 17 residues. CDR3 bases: TGTGCCAGCAGCTCACCCACATCGTACGGGACCAAAAACATTCAGTACTTC. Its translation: CASSSPTSYGTKNIQYF. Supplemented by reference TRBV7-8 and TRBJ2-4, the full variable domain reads GAGVSQSPRYKVAKRGQDVALRCDPISGHVSLFWYQQALGQGPEFLTYFQNEAQLDKSGLPSDRFFAERPEGSVSTLKIQRTQQEDSAVYLCASSSPTSYGTKNIQYFGAGTRLSVL.

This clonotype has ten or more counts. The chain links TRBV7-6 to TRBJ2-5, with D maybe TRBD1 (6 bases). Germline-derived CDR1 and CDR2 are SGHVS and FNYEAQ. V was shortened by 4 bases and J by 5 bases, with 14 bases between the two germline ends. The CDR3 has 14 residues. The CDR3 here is CASSSVAGGETQYF. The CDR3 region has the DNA TGTGCCAGCAGCTCCGTGGCTGGGGGCGAGACCCAGTACTTC.

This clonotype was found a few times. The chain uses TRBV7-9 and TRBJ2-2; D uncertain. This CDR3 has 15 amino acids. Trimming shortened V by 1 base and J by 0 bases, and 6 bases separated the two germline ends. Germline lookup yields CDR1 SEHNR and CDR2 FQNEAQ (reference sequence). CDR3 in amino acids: CASSLVSANTGELFF. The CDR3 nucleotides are TGTGCCAGCAGCTTAGTATCTGCGAACACCGGGGAGCTGTTTTTT.

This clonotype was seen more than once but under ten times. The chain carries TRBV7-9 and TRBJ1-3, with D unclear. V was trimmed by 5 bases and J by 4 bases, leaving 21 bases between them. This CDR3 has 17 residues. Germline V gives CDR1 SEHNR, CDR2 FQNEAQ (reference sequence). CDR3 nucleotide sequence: TGTGCCAGCAGCCTCCTTACGACATTCCTGCCAGGAAACACCATATATTTT. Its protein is CASSLLTTFLPGNTIYF.

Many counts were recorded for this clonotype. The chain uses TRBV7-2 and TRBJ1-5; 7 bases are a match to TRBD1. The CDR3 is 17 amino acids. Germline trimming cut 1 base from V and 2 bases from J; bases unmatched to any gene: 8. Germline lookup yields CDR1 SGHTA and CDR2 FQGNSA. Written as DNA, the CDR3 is TGTGCCAGCAGCTTAGAGGGCAGGGGGATCGGCAATCAGCCCCAGCATTTT. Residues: CASSLEGRGIGNQPQHF.

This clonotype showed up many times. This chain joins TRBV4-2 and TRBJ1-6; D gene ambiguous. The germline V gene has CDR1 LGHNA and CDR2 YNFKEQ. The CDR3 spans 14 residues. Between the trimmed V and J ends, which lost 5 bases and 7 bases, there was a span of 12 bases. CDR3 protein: CASSALDFNSPLHF. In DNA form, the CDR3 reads TGTGCCAGCAGCGCCCTCGACTTCAATTCACCCCTCCACTTT.